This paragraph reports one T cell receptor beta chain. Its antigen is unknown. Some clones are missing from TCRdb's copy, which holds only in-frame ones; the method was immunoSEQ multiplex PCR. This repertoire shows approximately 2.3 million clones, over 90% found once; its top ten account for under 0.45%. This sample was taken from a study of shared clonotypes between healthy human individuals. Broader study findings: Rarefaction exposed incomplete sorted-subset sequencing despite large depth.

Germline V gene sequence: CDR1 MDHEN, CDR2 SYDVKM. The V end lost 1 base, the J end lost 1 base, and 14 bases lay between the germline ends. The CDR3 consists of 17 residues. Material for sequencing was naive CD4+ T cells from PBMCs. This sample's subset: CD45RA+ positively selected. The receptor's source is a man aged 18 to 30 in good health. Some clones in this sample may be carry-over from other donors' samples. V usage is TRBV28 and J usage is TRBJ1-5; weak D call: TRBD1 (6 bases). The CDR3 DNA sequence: TGTGCCAGCAGTTTATCGGGGACCCAGGGGAGCAATCAGCCCCAGCATTTT. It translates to CASSLSGTQGSNQPQHF.